The TCR beta chain described here comes from a study of CD8 T cells in Susac syndrome. Study-wide results and caveats: The CD4+ T cell repertoires in Susac syndrome did not show any clonal expansion.

cDNA came from around 0.54 to 1 ug RNA primed by random hexamers. immunoSEQ multiplex PCR amplified TCR beta CDR3 across 54 Vbeta, 13 Jbeta. TCRdb re-analysed the immunoSEQ multiplex PCR reads in MiXCR, keeping a single row per CDR3 protein. Counted here are about 150,000 distinct CDR3 sequences, more than 90% occurring once; the ten biggest clones make up about 0.08%. Note on this clonotype: The antigen is unknown.

Trimming cost V 4 bases and J 5 bases; bases outside gene matches: 13. Germline CDR1 SQVTM, CDR2 ANQGSEA. The CDR3 sequence is 16 residues long. TCR beta sequencing was performed on blood CD8+ and CD4+ T cells. The CD8+ and CD4+ T cells were isolated magnetically using a negative isolation approach, whereas the TEMRA cells were enriched by FACS. This receptor was identified in a human donor with Susac syndrome. The genes are TRBV29-1 and TRBJ2-2, with 7 bases lining up with TRBD1. The material sequenced was CD4+ T cells from PBMCs. Here the CDR3 DNA reads TGCAGCGTTGCCCTCTTCAGACAGGGAGAGACCGGGGAGCTGTTTTTT. Translated: CSVALFRQGETGELFF.